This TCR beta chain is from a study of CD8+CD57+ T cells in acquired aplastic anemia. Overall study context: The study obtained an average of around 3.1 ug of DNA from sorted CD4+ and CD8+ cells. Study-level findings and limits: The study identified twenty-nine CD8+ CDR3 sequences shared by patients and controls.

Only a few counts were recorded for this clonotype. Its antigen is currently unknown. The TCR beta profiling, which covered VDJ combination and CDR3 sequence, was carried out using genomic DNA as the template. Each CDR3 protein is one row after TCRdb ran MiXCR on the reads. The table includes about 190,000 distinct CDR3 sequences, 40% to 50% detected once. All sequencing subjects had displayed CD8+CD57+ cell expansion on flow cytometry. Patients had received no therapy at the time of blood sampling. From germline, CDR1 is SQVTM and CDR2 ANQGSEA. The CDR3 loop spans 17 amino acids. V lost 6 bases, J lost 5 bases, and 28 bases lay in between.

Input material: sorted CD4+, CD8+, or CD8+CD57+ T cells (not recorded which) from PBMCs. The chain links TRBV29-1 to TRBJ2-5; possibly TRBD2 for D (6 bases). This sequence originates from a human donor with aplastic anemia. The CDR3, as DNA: TGCAGCGTAGCCGATCCTAGCGCCCCTACTCTGGGGGAGACCCAGTACTTC. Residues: CSVADPSAPTLGETQYF.